This is a list of T cell receptor beta chains from one sample in a study of Ad26.COV2.S vaccination and SARS-CoV-2 variants. Here immunoSEQ multiplex PCR was the method, and the copy in TCRdb shows in-frame clones only, minus some. Here the sample spans more than 350,000 clones, about 93% being singletons. Sequenced material: peripheral blood, taken in a trial of Ad26.COV2.S vaccine versus placebo. These receptors came from a person between 18 and 65 years old who received the Ad26.COV2.S COVID-19 vaccine or a placebo. Both conserved end residues are part of each CDR3. The D gene is left open where the match is weak. Only some rows state a clone size, as once, few, many or a class for expanded clones.

v_call: TRBV30
clone_size: .
d_call: TRBD1
j_call: TRBJ1-6
cdr3_aa: CAWNRGNNSPLHF
cdr3_nt: TGTGCCTGGAACAGGGGGAATAATTCACCCCTCCACTTT

v_call: TRBV3-1/TRBV3-2
clone_size: .
d_call: .
j_call: TRBJ2-1
cdr3_aa: CASSQLVKHSHNEQFF
cdr3_nt: TGTGCCAGCAGCCAATTAGTCAAGCACTCACACAATGAGCAGTTCTTC

v_call: TRBV7-2
clone_size: .
d_call: TRBD1
j_call: TRBJ2-7
cdr3_aa: CASSKDRVEQYF
cdr3_nt: TGTGCCAGCAGCAAAGACAGGGTCGAGCAGTACTTC

v_call: TRBV11-2
clone_size: .
d_call: .
j_call: TRBJ2-4
cdr3_aa: CASRLTKNIQYF
cdr3_nt: TGTGCCAGCAGACTTACCAAAAACATTCAGTACTTC

v_call: TRBV30
clone_size: .
d_call: .
j_call: TRBJ1-3
cdr3_aa: CAWSVRMAGARNTIYF
cdr3_nt: TGTGCCTGGAGTGTTCGGATGGCAGGGGCTAGAAACACCATATATTTT

v_call: TRBV5-1
clone_size: once
d_call: .
j_call: TRBJ2-3
cdr3_aa: CASTFGGNRENTQYF
cdr3_nt: TGCGCCAGCACCTTTGGGGGCAATCGGGAGAATACGCAGTATTTT

v_call: TRBV27
clone_size: .
d_call: .
j_call: TRBJ2-7
cdr3_aa: CASSLIGGSNEQYF
cdr3_nt: TGTGCCAGCAGTTTAATCGGCGGTTCGAACGAGCAGTACTTC

v_call: TRBV6-2/TRBV6-3
clone_size: .
d_call: .
j_call: TRBJ1-5
cdr3_aa: CASSYEGHNKNQPQHF
cdr3_nt: TGTGCCAGCAGTTACGAGGGACATAACAAAAATCAGCCCCAGCATTTT

v_call: TRBV4-3
clone_size: .
d_call: .
j_call: TRBJ2-3
cdr3_aa: CASSQSGYSTDTQYF
cdr3_nt: TGCGCCAGCAGCCAGAGTGGTTACAGCACAGATACGCAGTATTTT

v_call: TRBV15
clone_size: .
d_call: TRBD2
j_call: TRBJ2-7
cdr3_aa: CATSLDTLAAYSYEQYF
cdr3_nt: TGTGCCACCAGTCTTGACACTCTAGCGGCTTACTCCTACGAGCAGTACTTC